This TCR beta chain was recorded in a study of cytomegalovirus exposure and HLA in healthy donors (dated by TCRdb to about 2017). Regarding the complete study: An earlier analysis of roughly 630 of the donors reported 250 to 350 Gb of sequence data and some 100 million unique TCR beta sequences from around 200 million T cells. Roughly 300 gigabases of sequencing data and tens of millions of unique TCR sequences made up an early release that covered some 640 HLA-typed donors. Among the 398 genotyped donors, about 85% belonged to the genetic ancestry cluster associated with self-reported Caucasian donors. The study aimed to test whether cataloging public T cell receptors could reveal signatures of past pathogen exposure. The study profiled the T cell repertoires of more than 500 subjects by immunosequencing and related them to cytomegalovirus serostatus. A separate validation cohort of 100 to 150 different subjects was used in addition to the roughly 700-subject first cohort. To predict cytomegalovirus infection status, the study combined high-throughput TCR immunosequencing, statistical association of individual TCRs with disease status, and machine learning. A later analysis re-analyzed previously published TCR beta repertoires from 666 donors and added high-resolution HLA genotyping to study TCR occurrence patterns. Rather than drawing on any new phenotypic data, the later analysis identified candidate immune exposures from TCR beta sequences and the way those sequences occurred across donors. An earlier analysis of several hundred of the donors applied high-throughput TCR beta sequencing to assess whether each TCR beta V gene segment acted as functional or pseudogenic. Donor age, sex, ethnicity and CMV serostatus were compiled alongside the repertoire data. Genome-wide SNP genotypes for about 65% of the 666 donors were used in a later genetic analysis, which treated that subset as a discovery cohort. Every discovery cohort repertoire had been produced on one sequencing platform. Both class I and class II loci were covered by HLA typing, at four-digit resolution. The number of donors typed differed by locus, with about 629-630 for A, B, C, DRB1 and DQB1, around 500 for DQA1, about 610 for DPA1, and around 430 for DPB1. Roughly five DR-DQ haplotypes were handled as single units for association and clustering, since linkage in the cohort was strong. On average, around 240,000 unique TCR beta nucleotide sequences were sequenced per donor among a few hundred genotyped donors of the cohort, with approximately 18% of those sequences being non-productive.

The paper's findings and limits, for the study overall: Strong co-occurrence of HLA alleles, especially DR and DQ, made assigning TCR associations to individual alleles difficult. A later analysis associated approximately 17,000 TCR beta sequences with specific HLA alleles at a false discovery rate of 0.05. Only TCR beta chains were sequenced in this cohort, and the absence of alpha or paired-chain data limited detectable features. In a later genetic analysis, a missense DCLRE1C variant was associated with V-gene and J-gene trimming of TCR beta chains, and the association was replicated in an independent cohort. According to a later analysis, parvovirus B19, influenza, CMV and Epstein-Barr virus appeared linked to several top co-occurrence clusters. Compared with the 666-donor mean, donors in an Asian-associated ancestry cluster had fewer N-insertions in productive TCRs, according to a later genetic analysis. In a later analysis, the rate of TCR association differed among HLA loci, with DRB1 alleles having the most associated TCRs and HLA-C alleles having the fewest. For the cohort, immune exposure information was limited to CMV serostatus. Most TCR sequences were seen in very few donors, while some public TCRs were found in many individuals. Three of the identified cytomegalovirus-associated TCR beta chains were confirmed in vitro to be specific for cytomegalovirus antigens. Because counts were too low, seventeen rarely observed V segments, including chromosome 9 orphons, were excluded from the earlier analysis of several hundred of the donors. Broadly in line with IMGT annotations, most TCR beta V segments showed up in productive rearrangements about 87% or about 30% of the time in an earlier analysis of about 500 of the donors. Some IMGT-functional V segments, including TRBV6-2 and TRBV6-3, could not be told apart with the 87-base-pair reads, so those segments were excluded. A later analysis found that HLA-associated TCR beta chains were more clonally expanded and had lower generation probabilities than equally common non-associated chains. It was suggested by the authors that the approach could potentially be generalized to other disease states and immunological phenotypes. In both the original and validation cohorts, the classifier was reported to diagnose cytomegalovirus status with high specificity and sensitivity. Because HLA typing was missing for some donors at each locus, association tests included only the typed subset. A total of 150 to 200 TCR beta chains were listed by the study as associated with cytomegalovirus. A cluster of highly shared sequence variants was judged likely to represent a technical artifact of the sequencing pipeline. A further reported finding was that TCR beta sequences accurately predicted the HLA-A and HLA-B alleles for most subjects in the first cohort. The presence/absence analyses assumed that sequencing depth was roughly uniform across donors, and that assumption may not be true. Linkage disequilibrium might explain the correlated functional status among segregating V segments, but an unknown experimental factor could not be ruled out. A later analysis found that most CMV-associated TCR beta chains appeared HLA-restricted, with HLA associations seemingly driven largely by CMV exposure.

V and J lose 0 bases and 4 bases, and a span of 12 bases separates them. The CDR3 sequence holds 15 residues, the cysteine and phenylalanine included. Only CDR3 DNA is held: 45 bases, read in frame from base 1. The germline V gene supplies CDR1 LGHNA and CDR2 YNFKEQ. The method was the immunoSEQ multiplex PCR assay. A mixture of 60 forward primers for TCR Vbeta segments and 13 reverse primers for TCR Jbeta segments was used in the multiplex PCR. A multiplex PCR assay on genomic DNA amplified the CDR3 region of rearranged TCR beta genes. Amplified TCR beta libraries were sequenced as 87-base-pair reads on the Illumina HiSeq System. The paper's processing steps were these. In a later analysis, about 80 million unique TCR beta chains were counted across the approximately 640 repertoires, and approximately 9.9 million of these chains were shared by at least two donors. To remove PCR and sequencing errors, raw reads were error-corrected and collapsed into unique sequences using a nearest-neighbor algorithm that merged closely related sequences. Alignment of CDR3 sequences to IMGT reference sequences was used to assign V, D and J gene segments. For a sequence to be retained, a match of at least six nucleotides was required to both a V gene segment and a J gene segment. A rearrangement was called productive if the CDR3 had no stop codons and remained in frame with V and J, and every other rearrangement was called non-productive. CDR3 was defined by IMGT convention, running from the second conserved V-encoded cysteine to the conserved J-encoded phenylalanine. In an earlier analysis of 550 to 650 of the donors, sequences lacking an unambiguous match to a single V gene segment were excluded. An earlier analysis of some 610 of the donors called V segments functional above 56.7% productive rearrangements and segregating when the between-donor standard deviation exceeded 5%. To diagnose cytomegalovirus status from the catalog of TCR beta chain sequences, a statistical classification framework was built. In a later analysis, V and J genes were assigned by comparing TCR nucleotide sequences against IMGT/GENE-DB human TR gene sequences. Using the TCRdist pipeline, a later analysis assigned CDR3 sequences along with most-parsimonious VDJ recombination scenarios. A later analysis defined each TCR beta chain by its CDR3 amino acid sequence plus V-gene family, and excluded reads lacking a unique V-gene family. To address suspected cross-contamination and a sequencing artifact, a later analysis removed roughly 580 highly shared, low-generation-probability nucleotide sequences. In a later analysis, a clonal expansion index was calculated for each public chain from normalized within-repertoire ranks of inferred template counts. A later analysis computed generation probabilities with a VDJ recombination model fitted to out-of-frame rearrangements, and checked the results against IGoR. Hypergeometric tests were used in a later analysis to score TCR-TCR, TCR-HLA and TCR-CMV co-occurrence, with a repertoire-size bias correction applied to the TCR pairs. A later analysis estimated false discovery rates by permuting HLA or CMV assignments 20 times. A later analysis grouped co-occurring TCRs with DBSCAN, adding TCRdist sequence similarity when clustering within HLA-allele-positive subsets. Co-occurrence clustering excluded repertoires with fewer than 30,000 or more than 120,000 public chains, plus five with anomalous nucleotide sharing. Held by TCRdb, this immuneACCESS table contains in-frame sequences only and omits some clones. Under half of the omission traces to an unresolved V gene where checked; the cause of the rest is unknown. V and J calls and clone size are as listed in that table; D and trimming were resolved from the DNA. The sample table contains about 150,000 clones; only one count was recorded for 85% of them. Together, the top ten hold about 2.3% of the sample.

The cohort comprised more than 550 healthy bone marrow donors. Cohort members were all nominally healthy when sampled, although unrecorded immune exposures were likely present. The donor tested CMV seronegative, placing the donor among the 350 or so seronegative members of the cohort. Each donor provided a peripheral blood sample, and peripheral blood mononuclear cells were used for TCR beta sequencing. The Qiagen DNeasy Blood Extraction Kit was used to extract genomic DNA from the blood cell samples. This clone has a single count. The antigen it binds to is not known. No quality values exist for individual bases; no much larger clone is one base distant.

The clonotype was recovered from a young woman in good health and CMV-seronegative. The sample comprised PBMCs. The V and J genes are TRBV4-2 and TRBJ1-2; there is no confident call for the D gene. The CDR3 region reads CASSQEEAPFYGYTF. The DNA sequence is given as TGTGCCAGCAGCCAAGAGGAGGCGCCGTTCTATGGCTACACCTTC.